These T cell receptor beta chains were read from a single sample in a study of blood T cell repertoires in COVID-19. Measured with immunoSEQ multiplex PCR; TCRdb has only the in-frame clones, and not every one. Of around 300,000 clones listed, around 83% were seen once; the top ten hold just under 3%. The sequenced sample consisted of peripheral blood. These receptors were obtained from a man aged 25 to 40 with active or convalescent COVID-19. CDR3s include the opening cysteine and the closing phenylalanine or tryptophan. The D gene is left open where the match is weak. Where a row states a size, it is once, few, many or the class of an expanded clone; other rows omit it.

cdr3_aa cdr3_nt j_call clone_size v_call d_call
CASSLRQVGTEAFF TGTGCCAGCAGTTTACGACAGGTCGGCACTGAAGCTTTCTTT TRBJ1-1 NA TRBV5-8 NA
CASSLGTGSNQPQHF TGTGCCAGCAGCCTTGGGACAGGTAGCAATCAGCCCCAGCATTTT TRBJ1-5 NA TRBV3-1/TRBV3-2 TRBD1
CASSLDRGGTGELFF TGTGCCAGCAGCTTAGACAGGGGTGGCACCGGGGAGCTGTTTTTT TRBJ2-2 NA TRBV7-9 TRBD1
CASTNEGQGLKLFF TGTGCCAGCACCAACGAGGGACAGGGACTAAAACTGTTTTTT TRBJ1-4 NA TRBV6-6 TRBD1
CASSYYLAGTYEQYF TGTGCCAGCAGTTACTACCTAGCGGGTACCTACGAGCAGTACTTC TRBJ2-7 NA TRBV6-5 TRBD2
CASSSQGAASKGYTF TGTGCCAGCTCATCGCAGGGGGCTGCCTCGAAGGGCTACACCTTC TRBJ1-2 NA TRBV18 TRBD1
CASSPTQGARVTEAFF TGTGCCAGCAGCCCCACACAGGGGGCGCGGGTCACTGAAGCTTTCTTT TRBJ1-1 NA TRBV5-6 TRBD1
CASSPRQGSSYEQYF TGTGCCAGCAGCCCGAGACAGGGGAGCTCCTACGAGCAGTACTTC TRBJ2-7 NA TRBV9 TRBD1
CASSLSGDYGYTF TGTGCCAGCAGTTTATCAGGGGACTATGGCTACACCTTC TRBJ1-2 NA TRBV27 NA
CASSWTGQTGQPQHF TGCGCCAGCAGCTGGACGGGACAGACCGGGCAGCCCCAGCATTTT TRBJ1-5 few TRBV5-1 TRBD1
CASSQFGESYNEQFF TGTGCCAGCAGCCAATTCGGGGAATCCTACAATGAGCAGTTCTTC TRBJ2-1 once TRBV4-2 NA
CASSSAGANTGELFF TGTGCCAGCAGCTCAGCGGGGGCGAACACCGGGGAGCTGTTTTTT TRBJ2-2 NA TRBV11-3 TRBD2
CASSSLLREVEEQYF TGTGCCAGCAGCTCGTTACTGCGGGAGGTCGAGGAGCAGTACTTC TRBJ2-7 NA TRBV5-4 TRBD2
CASSLDRAHSGNTIYF TGTGCCAGCAGCTTAGATCGCGCCCACTCTGGAAACACCATATATTTT TRBJ1-3 few TRBV11-2 NA
CASNISRGRANVLTF TGTGCCAGCAACATCAGCAGGGGTCGGGCCAACGTCCTGACTTTC TRBJ2-6 NA TRBV28 NA
CASSHNPSINGELFF TGCGCCAGCAGCCACAACCCTAGCATCAACGGGGAGCTGTTTTTT TRBJ2-2 NA TRBV4-1 NA
CATHEGGLAGAHEQYF TGTGCCACCCATGAGGGGGGACTAGCGGGAGCCCACGAGCAGTACTTC TRBJ2-7 NA TRBV19 TRBD2
CAWSGLQRGVDYGYTF TGTGCCTGGAGTGGGTTGCAGCGGGGAGTAGACTATGGCTACACCTTC TRBJ1-2 NA TRBV30 NA
CASSSQGVTGELFF TGTGCCAGCAGCTCTCAGGGGGTTACCGGGGAGCTGTTTTTT TRBJ2-2 NA TRBV3-1/TRBV3-2 TRBD1
CASSSGQGLNTEAFF TGTGCCAGCAGCTCAGGACAGGGGCTCAACACTGAAGCTTTCTTT TRBJ1-1 NA TRBV5-5 TRBD1
CASSLSGRTYTF TGTGCCAGCAGCTTATCTGGCAGAACCTACACCTTC TRBJ1-2 NA TRBV13 NA
CASSVPDRSYYNEQFF TGTGCCAGCAGCGTACCGGACAGGTCCTACTACAATGAGCAGTTCTTC TRBJ2-1 NA TRBV9 TRBD1
CASSIGGYDSGANVLTF TGTGCCAGTAGTATAGGCGGTTACGACTCTGGGGCCAACGTCCTGACTTTC TRBJ2-6 NA TRBV19 NA
CASGGAGNQPQHF TGTGCCAGCGGGGGGGCGGGCAATCAGCCCCAGCATTTT TRBJ1-5 NA TRBV28 NA
CASSRSGGAHNEQFF TGTGCCAGCAGCCGCAGCGGGGGGGCCCACAATGAGCAGTTCTTC TRBJ2-1 NA TRBV13 TRBD2
CSASSGLAGDLLFGSYNEQFF TGCAGTGCTAGTTCCGGACTAGCGGGGGACCTCCTTTTTGGCTCCTACAATGAGCAGTTCTTC TRBJ2-1 NA TRBV20-1 TRBD2
CASSRAGGRSSGNTIYF TGTGCCAGCAGTAGGGCAGGGGGCCGGTCCTCTGGAAACACCATATATTTT TRBJ1-3 NA TRBV19 TRBD1
CATSDPKRGTYNEQFF TGTGCCACCAGTGATCCCAAGCGGGGGACCTACAATGAGCAGTTCTTC TRBJ2-1 NA TRBV24-1 TRBD2
CASSLPRGGYNEQFF TGTGCCAGCAGCTTACCAAGGGGGGGGTACAATGAGCAGTTCTTC TRBJ2-1 NA TRBV11-1 NA
CASSTGRLQETQYF TGTGCCAGCAGTACCGGAAGACTCCAAGAGACCCAGTACTTC TRBJ2-5 NA TRBV2 NA
CASSWTVINYGYTF TGTGCCAGCAGTTGGACAGTGATTAACTATGGCTACACCTTC TRBJ1-2 NA TRBV6-2/TRBV6-3 NA
CASRGTGQETQYF TGTGCCAGCAGGGGGACAGGGCAAGAGACCCAGTACTTC TRBJ2-5 NA TRBV2 TRBD1
CASSYREDDNEQFF TGTGCCAGCAGTTACAGGGAGGATGACAATGAGCAGTTCTTC TRBJ2-1 NA TRBV6-2/TRBV6-3 NA
CSLLTSTNEQFF TGCAGCCTTTTAACTAGCACTAATGAGCAGTTCTTC TRBJ2-1 NA TRBV29-1 NA